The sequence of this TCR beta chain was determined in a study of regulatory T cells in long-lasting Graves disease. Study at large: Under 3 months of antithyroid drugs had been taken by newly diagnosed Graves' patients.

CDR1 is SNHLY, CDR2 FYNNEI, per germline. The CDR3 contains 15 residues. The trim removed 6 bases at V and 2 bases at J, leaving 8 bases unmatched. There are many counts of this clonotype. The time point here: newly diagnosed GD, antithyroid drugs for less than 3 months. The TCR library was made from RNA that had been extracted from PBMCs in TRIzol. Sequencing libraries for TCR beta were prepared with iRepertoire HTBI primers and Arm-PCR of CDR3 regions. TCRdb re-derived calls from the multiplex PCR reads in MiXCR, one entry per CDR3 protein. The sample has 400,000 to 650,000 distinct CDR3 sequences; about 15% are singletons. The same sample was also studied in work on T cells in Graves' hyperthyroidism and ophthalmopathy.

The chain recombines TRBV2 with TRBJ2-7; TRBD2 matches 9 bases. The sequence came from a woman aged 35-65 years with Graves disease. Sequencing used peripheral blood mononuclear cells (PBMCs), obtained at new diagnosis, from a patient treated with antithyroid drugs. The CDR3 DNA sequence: TGTGCCAGCAGGGCCAGCGGGGGGACCCCCTACGAGCAGTACTTC. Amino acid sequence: CASRASGGTPYEQYF.